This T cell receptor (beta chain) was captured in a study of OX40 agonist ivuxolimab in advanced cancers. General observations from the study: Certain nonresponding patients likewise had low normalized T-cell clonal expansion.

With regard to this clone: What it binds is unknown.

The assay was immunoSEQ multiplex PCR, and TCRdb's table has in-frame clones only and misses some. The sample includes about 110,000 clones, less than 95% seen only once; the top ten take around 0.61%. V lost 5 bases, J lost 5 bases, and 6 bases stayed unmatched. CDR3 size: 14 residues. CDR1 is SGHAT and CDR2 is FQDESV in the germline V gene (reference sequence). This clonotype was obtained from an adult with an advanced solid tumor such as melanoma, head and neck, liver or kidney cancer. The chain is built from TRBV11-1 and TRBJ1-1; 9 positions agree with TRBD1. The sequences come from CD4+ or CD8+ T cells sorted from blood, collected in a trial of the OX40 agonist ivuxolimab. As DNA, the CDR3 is TGTGCCAGCAGCCGTAGACAGGGGGGGACTGAAGCTTTCTTT. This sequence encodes CASSRRQGGTEAFF.